This T cell receptor (beta chain) was documented in a study of regulatory T cells in long-lasting Graves disease. Study results and limitations: Accuracy may have suffered from the small sample size.

Time point reported: newly diagnosed GD, antithyroid drugs for less than 3 months. Following extraction of RNA from PBMCs, that RNA was used to make the TCR library. This clonotype was seen repeatedly, ten times or more. What it binds is unknown. Relying on iRepertoire HTBI primers and Arm-PCR of CDR3 regions, the team built TCR beta libraries. TCRdb itself ran the multiplex PCR reads through MiXCR, one entry per CDR3 protein. The sample lists some 320,000 distinct CDR3 sequences, over 15% occurring once. The specimen comprised peripheral blood mononuclear cells (PBMCs), sampled at new diagnosis, from a patient treated with antithyroid drugs. This receptor was obtained from a female donor with Graves disease.

The CDR3 region is CAWSVGGETQYF. In DNA, the CDR3 is TGTGCCTGGAGTGTAGGAGGGGAGACCCAGTACTTC. The V call is TRBV30, the J call TRBJ2-5, with a tentative D call TRBD2 (6 bases). CDR3 length equals 12 residues. Trimming pared 0 bases from V and 5 bases from J, leaving 7 bases between. Per germline, CDR1 GTSNPN and CDR2 SVGIG (reference sequence).